What follows are 27 T cell receptor beta chains derived from one specimen sequenced in a study of technical replicates of blood from a few donors. Some clones are missing from TCRdb's copy, which holds only in-frame ones; the method was immunoSEQ multiplex PCR. This repertoire shows around 93,000 clones, about 95% found once; its top ten account for around 0.31%. The specimen sequenced was T cells isolated from PBMCs. The receptors were sampled from a human donor in good health.

This clone was seen only once. The V call is TRBV4-1, the J call TRBJ2-1, with D perhaps TRBD1 (5 bases). CDR3 length: 15 amino acids. V was shortened by 0 bases and J by 4 bases, with 10 bases between the two germline ends. Germline-derived CDR1 and CDR2 are MGHRA and YSYEKL. CDR3 sequence reads: CASSQEGVGYNEQFF. The CDR3 DNA is TGCGCCAGCAGCCAAGAAGGGGTTGGGTACAATGAGCAGTTCTTC.

The chain couples TRBV7-9 to TRBJ2-1, with 11 bases lining up with TRBD2. The germline gives CDR1 SEHNR, CDR2 FQNEAQ (reference sequence). This CDR3 has 16 residues. J was trimmed by 7 bases and V by 1 base; bases with no gene match: 6. The CDR3 spells CASSLGLAGGMNEQFF. CDR3 DNA: TGTGCCAGCAGCTTAGGTCTAGCGGGAGGTATGAATGAGCAGTTCTTC.

The chain has TRBV19 and TRBJ2-5; a weak D match, TRBD2 (7 bases). Trimming cost V 0 bases and J 5 bases, with 13 bases left between them. This CDR3 region has 15 residues. Germline V gene data show CDR1 as LNHDA and CDR2 as SQIVND (reference sequence). Here the CDR3 reads CASSIEGGALETQYF. The CDR3, as DNA: TGTGCCAGTAGTATAGAAGGGGGGGCCTTGGAGACCCAGTACTTC.

This chain uses TRBV28 with TRBJ2-3; the match to TRBD1 covers 11 bases. This CDR3 contains 18 residues. Germline CDR1 reads MDHEN; CDR2 reads SYDVKM. J gave up 4 bases and V 4 bases, and 13 bases lay outside the gene matches. The CDR3 DNA sequence: TGTGCCAGCAGTTACCTCAAGGGACAGGGGGACACACCAGATACGCAGTATTTT. Protein: CASSYLKGQGDTPDTQYF.

CDR3 in amino acids: CASSLLGAENEKLFF. CDR3 coding DNA: TGTGCCAGCAGCTTACTGGGAGCTGAGAATGAAAAACTGTTTTTT. The chain joins TRBV7-9 to TRBJ1-4, with no clear D. CDR1 and CDR2 from the germline V gene are SEHNR and FQNEAQ (reference sequence). V dropped 2 bases and J dropped 5 bases, with 12 bases sitting between them. This CDR3 is 15 amino acids long.

V and J are TRBV19 and TRBJ1-1; 11 bases agree with TRBD1. CDR3 length: 13 amino acids. Losses at the gene ends were 10 bases for V and 7 bases for J; bases not matched to a gene: 8. CDR1 and CDR2 (germline): LNHDA, SQIVND (reference sequence). Written as DNA, the CDR3 is TGTGCCATTAGGGGACAGGGGGACTTTGAAGCTTTCTTT. Translation: CAIRGQGDFEAFF.

This clone was counted once. The rearrangement joins TRBV6-6 to TRBJ1-1; maybe TRBD1 (5 bases). Germline V gene sequence: CDR1 MNHNY, CDR2 SVGAGI (reference sequence). V was trimmed by 8 bases and J by 0 bases, leaving 13 bases between them. The CDR3 totals 14 residues. In DNA form, the CDR3 reads TGTGCCAGCCCGGGGGAGGGGATGAACACTGAAGCTTTCTTT. It yields the protein CASPGEGMNTEAFF.

This clone was observed a handful of times. This chain joins TRBV9 and TRBJ1-1; D may be TRBD1 (5 bases). Germline assignment: CDR1 SGDLS and CDR2 YYNGEE. The CDR3 is 13 residues long. V lost 3 bases, J lost 1 base, and 7 bases lay in between. The CDR3 bases are TGTGCCAGCAGCGAAGGGGCGAACACTGAAGCTTTCTTT. It is translated as CASSEGANTEAFF.

Only one count was recorded for this clone. The V gene is TRBV19, the J gene TRBJ2-5, with a tentative D call TRBD1 (5 bases). The germline V gene encodes CDR1 LNHDA and CDR2 SQIVND (reference sequence). The CDR3 is made up of 13 amino acids. Between the trimmed V and J ends, which lost 6 bases and 5 bases, there was a span of 13 bases. The CDR3 DNA is TGTGCCAGTAGCGTGACAGTTTCGGAGACCCAGTACTTC. This encodes CASSVTVSETQYF.

The CDR3 here is CASRRGKADTQYF. For the CDR3, the DNA is TGTGCCAGCAGGCGCGGGAAAGCAGATACGCAGTATTTT. The rearrangement joins TRBV6-5 to TRBJ2-3; D might be TRBD2 (6 bases). The CDR3 contains 13 residues. Per the germline V gene, CDR1 is MNHEY and CDR2 is SVGAGI. Trimming took off 6 bases at V and 4 bases at J, with 11 bases between the two ends.

The chain carries TRBV4-2 and TRBJ2-2, with TRBD2 as a possible D gene (5 bases). The V gene's germline CDR1 is LGHNA and CDR2 YNFKEQ. This CDR3 contains 16 residues. Trimming took 4 bases from V and 4 from J, leaving 16 bases between them. CDR3 sequence (DNA): TGTGCCAGCAGCCCTGGGTATCTAGCATCCACCGGGGAGCTGTTTTTT. Translation: CASSPGYLASTGELFF.

The J gene is TRBJ2-3, the V gene TRBV2; D gene ambiguous. V lost 3 bases, J lost 8 bases, and 9 bases lay in between. The germline V gene has CDR1 SNHLY and CDR2 FYNNEI. CDR3 size: 12 residues. The CDR3 DNA reads as TGTGCCAGCAGTGACGGGTCGGGTACGCAGTATTTT. Amino acids: CASSDGSGTQYF.

The V and J genes are TRBV2 and TRBJ2-1; 12 bases match TRBD2. The CDR3 runs 15 residues. Trimming cost V 3 bases and J 6 bases; bases outside gene matches: 3. Germline values: CDR1 SNHLY, CDR2 FYNNEI. The CDR3 sequence is CASSETSGRGNEQFF. In DNA form, the CDR3 reads TGTGCCAGCAGTGAGACTAGCGGGAGAGGCAATGAGCAGTTCTTC.

The chain employs TRBV6-5 and TRBJ2-1; TRBD2 aligns across 8 bases. CDR3 size: 14 residues. Per germline, CDR1 MNHEY and CDR2 SVGAGI. The V and J ends lost 5 bases and 3 bases, in that order; junction bases with no gene match: 3. The CDR3 DNA sequence: TGTGCCAGCAGTACTGCGGGGGGCTACAATGAGCAGTTCTTC. Protein sequence: CASSTAGGYNEQFF.

The chain couples TRBV7-9 to TRBJ2-1; D perhaps matches TRBD2 (5 bases). The V gene's germline CDR1 is SEHNR and CDR2 FQNEAQ (reference sequence). Trimming pared 1 base from V and 4 bases from J, leaving 11 bases between. This CDR3 has 15 residues. CDR3 sequence: CASSLVDYLYNEQFF. The DNA for the CDR3 is TGTGCCAGCAGCTTAGTAGACTATTTGTACAATGAGCAGTTCTTC.

This clone has just one count. This chain joins TRBV5-5 and TRBJ1-5; TRBD1 might be the D (6 bases). CDR1 is SGHKS, CDR2 YYEKEE, per germline (reference sequence). The CDR3 has 15 amino acids. Deletions cut 4 bases from V and 1 base from J, with 12 bases between. The CDR3 DNA reads as TGTGCCAGCAGCCACAGGGAAACCAGCAATCAGCCCCAGCATTTT. It translates to CASSHRETSNQPQHF.

The rearrangement links TRBV6-5 to TRBJ1-5; tentatively, D is TRBD1 (5 bases). V lost 0 bases, J lost 9 bases, and 18 bases lay in between. Germline loops: CDR1 MNHEY, CDR2 SVGAGI. This CDR3 has 16 residues. CDR3 bases: TGTGCCAGCAGTTACTCTTCAGGGCAGCTCGAGTGGCCCCAGCATTTT. It yields the protein CASSYSSGQLEWPQHF.

This chain links TRBV11-2 with TRBJ2-1; 8 nucleotides line up with TRBD2. The V and J ends lost 5 bases and 1 base, in that order; junction bases with no gene match: 4. Germline values: CDR1 SGHAT, CDR2 FQNNGV. This CDR3 is built from 15 residues. DNA of the CDR3: TGTGCCAGCAGCCGCGGACTAGCATCCTACAATGAGCAGTTCTTC. It translates to CASSRGLASYNEQFF.

V and J are TRBV15 and TRBJ1-1; D is possibly TRBD1 (5 bases). V was pared by 3 bases and J by 4 bases, with 12 bases between. The V gene's germline CDR1 is LNHNV and CDR2 YYDKDF (reference sequence). This CDR3 has 14 residues. CDR3 nucleotides: TGTGCCACCAGCAGCAGCAGGGAGGTCACTGAAGCTTTCTTT. Residues: CATSSSREVTEAFF. Supplemented by reference TRBV15 and TRBJ1-1, the full variable domain reads DAMVIQNPRYQVTQFGKPVTLSCSQTLNHNVMYWYQQKSSQAPKLLFHYYDKDFNNEADTPDNFQSRRPNTSFCFLDIRSPGLGDTAMYLCATSSSREVTEAFFGQGTRLTVV.

V gene TRBV10-2 combines with J gene TRBJ2-2; 7 bases map to TRBD1. The CDR3 runs to 18 residues. V lost 2 bases, J lost 6 bases, and 15 bases stayed unmatched. Per germline, CDR1 WSHSY and CDR2 SAAADI. For the CDR3, the DNA is TGCGCCAGCAGTGAGACCCTCACAGGGGTATTTTTGGCCGGGGAGCTGTTTTTT. It encodes CASSETLTGVFLAGELFF.

The chain links TRBV7-2 to TRBJ2-7; 9 bases agree with TRBD2. Unmatched junction bases numbered 8, after V lost 5 bases and J lost 6 bases. The CDR3 is made up of 14 amino acids. Per germline, CDR1 SGHTA and CDR2 FQGNSA. For the CDR3, the DNA is TGTGCCAGCAGCGTTAGCGGGAGCCTTCGCGAGCAGTACTTC. It yields the protein CASSVSGSLREQYF.

This rearrangement joins TRBV5-5 to TRBJ2-7; 11 nucleotides line up with TRBD2. CDR1 SGHKS and CDR2 YYEKEE come from the germline V gene (reference sequence). The CDR3 has 16 amino acids. With V trimmed by 5 bases and J by 5 bases, 12 bases remained unmatched. CDR3 protein: CASSSIVTSGINEQYF. CDR3 bases: TGTGCCAGCAGTTCGATAGTGACTAGCGGGATAAACGAGCAGTACTTC.

The J gene is TRBJ1-4, the V gene TRBV4-3; D is ambiguous. V was shortened by 4 bases and J by 4 bases, with 13 bases between the two germline ends. Germline CDR1 and CDR2: LGHNA and YSLEER. This CDR3 contains 15 residues. CDR3 bases: TGCGCCAGCAGCCGACTTTGGTCAAATAATGAAAAACTGTTTTTT. This gives the protein CASSRLWSNNEKLFF.

The CDR3 region has the DNA TGTGCCAGCAGCTTCGAGGCTAGCGGATACAATGAGCAGTTCTTC. Translated, it gives CASSFEASGYNEQFF. V and J are TRBV5-4 and TRBJ2-1; 7 positions match TRBD2. J was trimmed by 4 bases and V by 2 bases; bases with no gene match: 6. The CDR3 is made up of 15 amino acids. Per the germline V gene, CDR1 is SGHNT and CDR2 is YYREEE (reference sequence). Full variable domain (outside the CDR3, taken from reference TRBV5-4 and TRBJ2-1): ETGVTQSPTHLIKTRGQQVTLRCSSQSGHNTVSWYQQALGQGPQFIFQYYREEENGRGNFPPRFSGLQFPNYSSELNVNALELDDSALYLCASSFEASGYNEQFFGPGTRLTVL.

V is TRBV7-2 and J is TRBJ2-7; D unresolved. V lost 2 bases, J lost 2 bases, and 4 bases lay in between. The CDR3 is made up of 12 amino acids. The V gene's germline CDR1 is SGHTA and CDR2 FQGNSA. In nucleotides, the CDR3 is TGTGCCAGCAGCTTATATCCCTACGAGCAGTACTTC. Its protein is CASSLYPYEQYF.

The V and J genes are TRBV29-1 and TRBJ2-3; D not resolved. The CDR3 spans 15 residues. The germline V gene encodes CDR1 SQVTM and CDR2 ANQGSEA. Trimming took 1 base from V and 0 from J, leaving 11 bases between them. CDR3 DNA sequence: TGCAGCGTTGAAGGGGCAGGCTTAAGCACAGATACGCAGTATTTT. Translation: CSVEGAGLSTDTQYF.

This chain joins TRBV15 and TRBJ2-5, with TRBD2 identical over 12 bases. The V gene's germline CDR1 is LNHNV and CDR2 YYDKDF (reference sequence). CDR3 length: 14 residues. J lost 4 bases, V lost 5 bases, and 2 bases had no gene match. CDR3 region: CATSRGLAGETQYF. The CDR3 nucleotides are TGTGCCACCAGCCGGGGACTAGCGGGAGAGACCCAGTACTTC.